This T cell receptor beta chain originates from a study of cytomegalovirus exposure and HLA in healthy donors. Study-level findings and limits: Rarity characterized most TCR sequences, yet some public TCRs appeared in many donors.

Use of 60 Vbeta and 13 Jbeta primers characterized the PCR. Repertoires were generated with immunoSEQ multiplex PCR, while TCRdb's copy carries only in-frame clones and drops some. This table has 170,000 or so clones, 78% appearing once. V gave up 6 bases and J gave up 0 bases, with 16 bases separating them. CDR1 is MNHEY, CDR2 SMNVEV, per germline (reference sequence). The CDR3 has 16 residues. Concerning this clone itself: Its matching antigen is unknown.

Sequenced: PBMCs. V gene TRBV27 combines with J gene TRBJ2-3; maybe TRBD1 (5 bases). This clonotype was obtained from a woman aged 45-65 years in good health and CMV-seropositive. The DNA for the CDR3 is TGTGCCAGCAGCCGGACACCCGCTCCTAGCACAGATACGCAGTATTTT. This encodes CASSRTPAPSTDTQYF.